One sample yielded the 4 T cell receptor beta chains listed below, sequenced in a study of blood T cell repertoires in COVID-19. Profiled with immunoSEQ multiplex PCR; TCRdb holds only in-frame clones, not every one. The repertoire holds around 130,000 clones, with about 80% as singletons. Sample: peripheral blood. The source is a human donor in a cohort sampled during active COVID-19.

This clone was detected only a few times. The V gene is TRBV19, the J gene TRBJ1-2, with D tentatively TRBD1 (6 bases). This CDR3 region has 12 residues. Germline V CDR1 and CDR2: LNHDA, SQIVND (reference sequence). The germline V and J ends were trimmed by 7 bases and 6 bases, with 12 bases remaining between them. CDR3 nucleotides: TGTGCCAGTAAACGGACAGTAGATGGCTACACCTTC. The encoded protein is CASKRTVDGYTF.

The chain carries TRBV5-1 and TRBJ2-5, with 10 bases aligning to TRBD2. The CDR3 extends over 16 amino acids. V gave up 5 bases and J gave up 7 bases; unmatched junction bases: 14. Germline CDR1 is SGHRS and CDR2 is YFSETQ. This chain's CDR3 is CASRFDGLAGAGTQYF. As DNA, the CDR3 is TGCGCCAGCAGATTCGACGGGCTAGCGGGGGCAGGGACCCAGTACTTC. Looking up the rest from reference TRBV5-1 and TRBJ2-5 gives the full variable domain: KAGVTQTPRYLIKTRGQQVTLSCSPISGHRSVSWYQQTPGQGLQFLFEYFSETQRNKGNFPGRFSGRQFSNSRSEMNVSTLELGDSALYLCASRFDGLAGAGTQYFGPGTRLLVL.

V and J are TRBV19 and TRBJ1-5; D might be TRBD1 (5 bases). The CDR3 contains 15 residues. V lost 7 bases, J lost 2 bases, and 15 bases lay in between. CDR1 and CDR2 (germline): LNHDA, SQIVND (reference sequence). The CDR3, as DNA: TGTGCCAGTATGCAGGGCACCTGGGGCAATCAGCCCCAGCATTTT. Translation gives CASMQGTWGNQPQHF.

The genes are TRBV19 and TRBJ1-1, with unresolved D. Per germline, CDR1 LNHDA and CDR2 SQIVND (reference sequence). V lost 3 bases to trimming and J lost 0 bases, with 11 bases between them. The CDR3 length is 15 residues. The CDR3 DNA follows: TGTGCCAGTAGTATCCGTAGAGGGATGAACACTGAAGCTTTCTTT. It translates to CASSIRRGMNTEAFF.